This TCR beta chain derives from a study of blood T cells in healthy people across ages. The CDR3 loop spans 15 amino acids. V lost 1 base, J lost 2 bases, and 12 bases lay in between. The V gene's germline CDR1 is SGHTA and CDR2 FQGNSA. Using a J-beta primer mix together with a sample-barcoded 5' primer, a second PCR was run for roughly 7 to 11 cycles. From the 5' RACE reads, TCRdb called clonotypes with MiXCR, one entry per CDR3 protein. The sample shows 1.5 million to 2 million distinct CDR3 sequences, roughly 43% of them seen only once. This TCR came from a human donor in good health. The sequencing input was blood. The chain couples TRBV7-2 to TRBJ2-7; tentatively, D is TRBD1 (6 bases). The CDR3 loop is CASSLEVGQAYEQYF. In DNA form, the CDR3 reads TGTGCCAGCAGCTTAGAGGTGGGACAAGCCTACGAGCAGTACTTC.